These 31 T cell receptor beta chains were sequenced from one sample in a study of CD8 T cells in Susac syndrome. Random hexamers were used to reverse transcribe an amount of about 0.45 to 1 ug RNA. TCRdb used MiXCR to reprocess the immunoSEQ multiplex PCR reads, holding one entry per CDR3 protein. The repertoire holds over 120,000 distinct CDR3 sequences, with about 95% as singletons. Material: CD4+ T cells from PBMCs. These receptors were obtained from a human donor with Susac syndrome.

The chain links TRBV15 to TRBJ2-3; unclear D gene. This CDR3 comprises 13 residues. The ends were cut back, 0 bases at V and 4 bases at J, with 5 bases in the middle. Germline-derived CDR1 and CDR2 are LNHNV and YYDKDF (reference sequence). The CDR3 sequence is CATSRDGPDTQYF. DNA of the CDR3: TGTGCCACCAGCAGAGATGGGCCAGATACGCAGTATTTT.

This clonotype appeared a few times. The chain uses TRBV30 and TRBJ2-1; 11 bases are a match to TRBD2. V lost 0 bases and J lost 7; bases outside the gene matches: 8. CDR3 size: 16 residues. Germline CDR1 reads GTSNPN; CDR2 reads SVGIG (reference sequence). The CDR3 DNA is TGTGCCTGGAGTGTACCTACTAGCGGGAGTAGGAATGAGCAGTTCTTC. Translating gives CAWSVPTSGSRNEQFF.

V is TRBV5-1 and J is TRBJ1-6; D not resolved. The germline V and J ends were trimmed by 4 bases and 0 bases, with 14 bases remaining between them. Germline V lookup: CDR1 SGHRS, CDR2 YFSETQ. The CDR3 has 17 residues. This CDR3 is CASSRVSPSSYNSPLHF. The CDR3 DNA reads TGCGCCAGCAGCCGAGTGAGTCCTAGCTCCTATAATTCACCCCTCCACTTT.

CDR3 amino acids: CASSLRDGFYEQYF. As DNA, the CDR3 is TGTGCCAGCAGCCTCCGGGACGGCTTCTACGAGCAGTACTTC. The gene calls are TRBV3-1 and TRBJ2-7; the D gene could be TRBD1 or TRBD2 (5 bases each). Trimming removed 4 bases at V and 3 bases at J, with 13 bases between. CDR3 length equals 14 residues. Germline-derived CDR1 and CDR2 are LGHDT and YNNKEL (reference sequence).

This rearrangement joins TRBV30 to TRBJ2-3; TRBD2 matches at 9 bases. The length of the CDR3 is 15 residues. Germline V gives CDR1 GTSNPN, CDR2 SVGIG (reference sequence). Trimming cost V 8 bases and J 6 bases; bases outside gene matches: 15. CDR3 sequence: CAALRISGGRDTQYF. Here the CDR3 DNA reads TGTGCCGCCCTTCGGATTAGCGGGGGTAGGGATACGCAGTATTTT.

The gene calls are TRBV4-1 and TRBJ1-6; a weak D match, TRBD1 (6 bases). Germline CDR1 and CDR2: MGHRA and YSYEKL. V lost 3 bases and J 10 bases, leaving 19 bases between the germline ends. CDR3 length equals 16 residues. CDR3 coding DNA: TGCGCCAGCAGCCATACTCAGGACAGAAGTGAGTCACCCCTCCACTTT. Protein sequence: CASSHTQDRSESPLHF.

The genes are TRBV28 and TRBJ2-2; 8 bases match TRBD1. Germline values: CDR1 MDHEN, CDR2 SYDVKM. The V gene end was trimmed by 8 bases and the J gene end by 1 base; junction bases not matched to a gene: 3. The CDR3 is made up of 14 amino acids. The CDR3 DNA sequence: TGTGCCAGCGGGACAGGACTGAACACCGGGGAGCTGTTTTTT. Its translation is CASGTGLNTGELFF.

The chain carries TRBV30 and TRBJ2-6; D is perhaps TRBD1 (5 bases). Germline V gives CDR1 GTSNPN, CDR2 SVGIG (reference sequence). Trimming took 0 bases from V and 0 from J, leaving 15 bases between them. The CDR3 contains 18 residues. CDR3 loop: CAWSVPRGAFSGANVLTF. The CDR3 bases are TGTGCCTGGAGTGTACCGCGTGGGGCCTTCTCTGGGGCCAACGTCCTGACTTTC.

The chain uses TRBV20-1 and TRBJ2-7; D unresolved. CDR1 is DFQATT and CDR2 is SNEGSKA in the germline V gene (reference sequence). The CDR3 is 12 residues long. Deletions cut 2 bases from V and 2 bases from J, with 7 bases between. CDR3 residues: CSARTIAYEQYF. CDR3 nucleotides: TGCAGTGCTAGAACGATCGCCTACGAGCAGTACTTC.

The V and J genes are TRBV20-1 and TRBJ2-5; unclear D gene. Trimming stripped 2 bases from V and 5 bases from J, with 15 bases between. The CDR3 spans 14 residues. The germline V gene encodes CDR1 DFQATT and CDR2 SNEGSKA (reference sequence). As DNA, the CDR3 is TGCAGTGCTAGACCTACCCCGGGTCCGGAGACCCAGTACTTC. As protein: CSARPTPGPETQYF.

The V call is TRBV12-3 or TRBV12-4, the J call TRBJ2-2; D unresolved. The CDR3 loop spans 14 amino acids. With 2 bases removed from V and 3 bases from J, the gap between germline ends came to 7 bases. CDR3 sequence reads: CASSLTRDTGELFF. The CDR3 bases are TGTGCCAGCAGTTTAACCCGGGACACCGGGGAGCTGTTTTTT.

This chain uses TRBV4-1 with TRBJ2-2; no reliable D call. V lost 1 base to trimming and J lost 4 bases, with 13 bases between them. Germline assignment: CDR1 MGHRA and CDR2 YSYEKL. The CDR3 runs to 16 residues. The CDR3: CASSQVERAPTGELFF. In nucleotides, the CDR3 is TGCGCCAGCAGCCAAGTCGAGCGAGCACCCACCGGGGAGCTGTTTTTT.

The chain has TRBV28 and TRBJ2-6; D remains ambiguous. The length of the CDR3 is 13 residues. The V and J ends lost 11 bases and 2 bases respectively, with 10 bases between them. Germline CDR1 and CDR2: MDHEN and SYDVKM. CDR3 loop: CASRVTGANVLTF. For the CDR3, the DNA is TGTGCCTCTAGGGTAACTGGGGCCAACGTCCTGACTTTC.

V gene TRBV30 combines with J gene TRBJ1-5, with D perhaps TRBD1 (6 bases). Germline loops: CDR1 GTSNPN, CDR2 SVGIG (reference sequence). CDR3 length: 14 amino acids. Trimming removed 5 bases from V and 0 bases from J, with 11 bases in between. The CDR3 coding sequence is TGTGCCTGGGGTAGGGGGATTAGCAATCAGCCCCAGCATTTT. The encoded protein is CAWGRGISNQPQHF. The whole variable domain, filled in from reference TRBV30 and TRBJ1-5, reads SQTIHQWPATLVQPVGSPLSLECTVEGTSNPNLYWYRQAAGRGLQLLFYSVGIGQISSEVPQNLSASRPQDRQFILSSKKLLLSDSGFYLCAWGRGISNQPQHFGDGTRLSIL.

CDR3 DNA sequence: TGTGCCAGCAGCTCCCCGACTAGCGGGGGCCCCCAAGAGACCCAGTACTTC. Amino acid sequence: CASSSPTSGGPQETQYF. This sequence joins TRBV28 and TRBJ2-5; TRBD2 matches at 12 bases. J was trimmed by 1 base and V by 6 bases; bases with no gene match: 9. CDR3 length: 17 residues. Germline V gene lookup returns CDR1 MDHEN and CDR2 SYDVKM. Filled out from reference TRBV28 and TRBJ2-5, the complete variable domain reads DVKVTQSSRYLVKRTGEKVFLECVQDMDHENMFWYRQDPGLGLRLIYFSYDVKMKEKGDIPEGYSVSREKKERFSLILESASTNQTSMYLCASSSPTSGGPQETQYFGPGTRLLVL.

The chain recombines TRBV7-9 with TRBJ2-1; D uncertain. Trimming removed 5 bases at V and 8 bases at J, with 10 bases between. In germline, CDR1 is SEHNR, CDR2 FQNEAQ (reference sequence). The CDR3 has 12 amino acids. The CDR3 sequence is CASSASFDEQFF. As DNA, the CDR3 is TGTGCCAGCAGCGCTTCTTTCGATGAGCAGTTCTTC.

This CDR3 reads CASSFTSGPTYEQYF. CDR3 in DNA: TGCGCCAGCAGCTTTACTAGCGGACCTACCTACGAGCAGTACTTC. The rearrangement joins TRBV5-1 to TRBJ2-7; 8 nucleotides agree with TRBD2. The germline CDR1 and CDR2 sequences are SGHRS and YFSETQ. This CDR3 is built from 15 residues. J lost 2 bases, V lost 2 bases, and 6 bases had no gene match.

The chain joins TRBV5-1 to TRBJ1-2; 8 nucleotides match TRBD1. Germline assignment: CDR1 SGHRS and CDR2 YFSETQ. The ends lost 3 bases at V and 5 bases at J; junction bases unmatched: 9. The CDR3 has 15 amino acids. CDR3 amino acids: CASSSGTGTLYGYTF. The CDR3 nucleotides are TGCGCCAGCAGCTCCGGGACAGGTACATTATATGGCTACACCTTC.

V is TRBV20-1 and J is TRBJ2-3; D remains ambiguous. This CDR3 region has 13 residues. Germline V gives CDR1 DFQATT, CDR2 SNEGSKA (reference sequence). The V end lost 4 bases, the J end lost 0 bases, and 8 bases lay between the germline ends. This CDR3 reads CSAKRPSTDTQYF. The CDR3 region has the DNA TGCAGTGCTAAAAGGCCGAGCACAGATACGCAGTATTTT.

The chain links TRBV5-4 to TRBJ2-1, with D hard to call. Germline V gene sequence: CDR1 SGHNT, CDR2 YYREEE (reference sequence). V was shortened by 2 bases and J by 6 bases, with 12 bases between the two germline ends. The CDR3 covers 14 residues. This chain's CDR3 is CASSFGWDANEQFF. For the CDR3, the DNA is TGTGCCAGCAGCTTTGGGTGGGATGCCAATGAGCAGTTCTTC. The whole variable domain, remainder taken from reference TRBV5-4 and TRBJ2-1, is ETGVTQSPTHLIKTRGQQVTLRCSSQSGHNTVSWYQQALGQGPQFIFQYYREEENGRGNFPPRFSGLQFPNYSSELNVNALELDDSALYLCASSFGWDANEQFFGPGTRLTVL.

The chain is built from TRBV20-1 and TRBJ2-7; D not certain. Germline V CDR1 and CDR2: DFQATT, SNEGSKA (reference sequence). V gave up 4 bases and J gave up 2 bases, with 6 bases separating them. CDR3 length: 11 amino acids. The CDR3 bases are TGCAGTGCTATGATCGCCTACGAGCAGTACTTC. Its translation is CSAMIAYEQYF.

The V call is TRBV4-1, the J call TRBJ2-1; D unclear. CDR1 is MGHRA, CDR2 YSYEKL, per germline. The germline V and J ends were trimmed by 0 bases and 1 base, with 10 bases remaining between them. The CDR3 consists of 16 residues. CDR3 sequence reads: CASSQDPATSYNEQFF. The CDR3 nucleotides read TGCGCCAGCAGCCAAGATCCGGCAACATCCTACAATGAGCAGTTCTTC.

The rearrangement links TRBV12-3 or TRBV12-4 to TRBJ2-5, with D perhaps matching TRBD2 (5 bases). The CDR3 runs 14 residues. The ends were cut back, 6 bases at V and 7 bases at J, with 18 bases in the middle. This chain's CDR3 is CASRRGTGMGTQYF. In nucleotides, the CDR3 is TGTGCCAGCAGGCGTGGTACGGGAATGGGGACCCAGTACTTC.

The J gene is TRBJ1-1, the V gene TRBV12-5, with D maybe TRBD1 (6 bases). The CDR3 totals 14 residues. Germline V gives CDR1 LGHNT, CDR2 FRNRAP. V lost 7 bases to trimming and J lost 4 bases, with 16 bases between them. The CDR3 coding sequence is TGTGCTAGTGTTTTAGCAGGGGCGGGCACTGAAGCTTTCTTT. Its protein is CASVLAGAGTEAFF.

This chain connects TRBV30 to TRBJ2-7, with D perhaps TRBD1 or TRBD2 (5 bases each). Trimming stripped 7 bases from V and 7 bases from J, with 17 bases between. The CDR3 length is 12 residues. Per the germline V gene, CDR1 is GTSNPN and CDR2 is SVGIG (reference sequence). CDR3 bases: TGTGCCTTCGGGACGCTCATCAGGGAGCAGTACTTC. Translating gives CAFGTLIREQYF.

The chain uses TRBV6-5 and TRBJ1-1; TRBD1 matches at 8 bases. The CDR3 length is 14 residues. CDR1 is MNHEY, CDR2 SVGAGI, per germline. V shed 6 bases, J shed 2 bases, and the junction held 5 bases outside the gene matches. The CDR3 loop reads CASRQGQENTEAFF. CDR3 sequence (DNA): TGTGCCAGCAGGCAGGGACAGGAAAACACTGAAGCTTTCTTT.

The chain employs TRBV28 and TRBJ1-5; 9 bases fit TRBD1. The CDR3 covers 16 residues. Germline values: CDR1 MDHEN, CDR2 SYDVKM. With 7 bases clipped from V and 4 bases from J, the junction kept 11 bases outside the gene matches. CDR3 sequence: CASTDGQGISNQPQHF. CDR3 bases: TGTGCCAGCACCGACGGACAGGGGATATCGAATCAGCCCCAGCATTTT.

Details on this clonotype: One end of the junction fails to match germline, which may point to a read error. This chain connects TRBV29-1 to TRBJ1-1; possible D gene TRBD1, 5 bases. Germline lookup yields CDR1 SQVTM and CDR2 ANQGSEA. CDR3 length: 12 amino acids. CDR3 in amino acids: CSGEGWNSEAFF. CDR3 sequence (DNA): TGCAGTGGGGAGGGGTGGAACTCTGAAGCTTTCTTT.

Only one count was recorded for this clonotype. The V call is TRBV29-1, the J call TRBJ2-7; D possibly corresponds to TRBD1 (5 bases). The CDR3 contains 13 residues. Trimming took 4 bases from V and 2 from J, leaving 12 bases between them. Germline V gene data show CDR1 as SQVTM and CDR2 as ANQGSEA. CDR3 sequence: CSVANGRAYEQYF. CDR3 DNA: TGCAGCGTTGCTAACGGCAGGGCCTACGAGCAGTACTTC.

The J gene is TRBJ1-2, the V gene TRBV20-1; possibly TRBD1 for D (6 bases). V lost 4 bases to trimming and J lost 5 bases, with 17 bases between them. This CDR3 is 14 amino acids long. In germline, CDR1 is DFQATT, CDR2 SNEGSKA (reference sequence). The CDR3 DNA reads TGCAGTGCTATCCTCGGACAGAGCTCTTATGGCTACACCTTC. It encodes CSAILGQSSYGYTF.

This clonotype was observed once. The V and J genes are TRBV30 and TRBJ2-7; no clear D. V was pared by 4 bases and J by 2 bases, with 6 bases between. Germline assignment: CDR1 GTSNPN and CDR2 SVGIG (reference sequence). This CDR3 is 11 amino acids long. The CDR3: CAWKGAYEQYF. CDR3 sequence (DNA): TGTGCCTGGAAAGGAGCCTACGAGCAGTACTTC. The full variable domain, completed using reference TRBV30 and TRBJ2-7, is SQTIHQWPATLVQPVGSPLSLECTVEGTSNPNLYWYRQAAGRGLQLLFYSVGIGQISSEVPQNLSASRPQDRQFILSSKKLLLSDSGFYLCAWKGAYEQYFGPGTRLTVT.